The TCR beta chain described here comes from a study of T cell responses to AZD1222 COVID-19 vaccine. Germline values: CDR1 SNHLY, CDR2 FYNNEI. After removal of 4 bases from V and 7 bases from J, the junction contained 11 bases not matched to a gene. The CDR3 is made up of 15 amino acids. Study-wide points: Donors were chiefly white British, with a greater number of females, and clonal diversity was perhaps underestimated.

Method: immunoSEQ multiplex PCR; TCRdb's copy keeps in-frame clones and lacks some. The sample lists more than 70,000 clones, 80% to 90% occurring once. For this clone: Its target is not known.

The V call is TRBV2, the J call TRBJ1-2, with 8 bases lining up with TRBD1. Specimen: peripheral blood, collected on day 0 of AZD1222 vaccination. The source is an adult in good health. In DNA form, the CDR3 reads TGTGCCAGCAGTGGTAACAGGGGGTCGATCGGTGGCTACACCTTC. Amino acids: CASSGNRGSIGGYTF.